A single sample is the source of the 9 T cell receptor beta chains below, sequenced in a study of T cells in Graves' hyperthyroidism and ophthalmopathy. Amplified regions were TCR beta CDR3 sequences from RNA transcripts. A first-round RT-PCR of the TCR CDR3 used the HTBI primer set. TCRdb redid the calling of the multiplex PCR reads with MiXCR, one entry per CDR3 protein. The sample has about 570,000 distinct CDR3 sequences, 46% seen once. The sequenced sample consisted of peripheral blood or thyroid tissue (not recorded which). The source of these receptors is an adult woman with Graves' disease, either hyperthyroidism or ophthalmopathy (not recorded which).

Turning to this clonotype: The DNA is left out, because the CDR3 cannot be placed on it with certainty; the CDR3 is given as TCRdb lists it. The chain couples TRBV9 to TRBJ2-2; the DNA was not used to check the table's D call, TRBD1. The germline CDR1 and CDR2 sequences are SGDLS and YYNGEE. The CDR3 is 16 amino acids long, termini counted. The CDR3 sequence is CASSGSRDSTPGSCFF.

As concerns this clonotype: A clone one base away is much larger, so this may be a read error. V usage is TRBV4-1 and J usage is TRBJ1-4, with 9 bases fitting TRBD1. This CDR3 spans 15 amino acids. CDR1 and CDR2 from the germline V gene are MGHRA and YSYEKL. CDR3: CANSQVGQGNEKLFF. For the CDR3, the DNA is TGCGCCAACAGCCAAGTGGGACAGGGTAATGAAAAACTGTTTTTT.

J is TRBJ2-7 and V is TRBV6-5; D tentatively fits TRBD1 or TRBD2 (5 bases each). The CDR3 has 16 amino acids. Germline lookup yields CDR1 MNHEY and CDR2 SVGAGI. V lost 6 bases and J lost 2, with 20 bases in between. The CDR3 DNA sequence: TGTGCCAGCAGCTCGGACGAGGGGCGGCCTACCTACGAGCAGTACTTC. It translates to CASSSDEGRPTYEQYF.

In this sample, this clonotype turned up many times. The rearrangement joins TRBV12-3 or TRBV12-4 to TRBJ2-6, with D uncertain. There are 14 residues in the CDR3. With 7 bases removed from V and 0 bases from J, the gap between germline ends came to 7 bases. As DNA, the CDR3 is TGTGCCAGCACCTCGGGCTCTGGGGCCAACGTCCTGACTTTC. It codes for CASTSGSGANVLTF.

This clonotype was detected many times. The chain uses TRBV5-5 and TRBJ2-7; D is uncertain. The V end was cut by 2 bases, the J end by 6 bases, with 18 bases between. The CDR3 runs to 15 residues. Germline CDR1 SGHKS, CDR2 YYEKEE (reference sequence). The CDR3 bases are TGTGCCAGCAGCTTTTCGTCCCTTCCTACGTTCGAGCAGTACTTC. Its protein is CASSFSSLPTFEQYF.

On this clonotype: One end of the junction varies from germline; a read error may be responsible. The CDR3 nucleotides are TGTGCCATCTCACCGGGTTCTGGTCATCCCCTCCACTTT. Translating gives CAISPGSGHPLHF. The chain has TRBV18 and TRBJ1-6, with D unresolved. In germline, CDR1 is KGHSH, CDR2 LQKENI. The CDR3 extends over 13 amino acids.

This chain connects TRBV25-1 to TRBJ1-1; D is perhaps TRBD1 (5 bases). The germline V and J ends were trimmed by 4 bases and 2 bases, with 11 bases remaining between them. The length of the CDR3 is 14 residues. Germline V CDR1 and CDR2: MGHDK, SYGVNS. CDR3 coding DNA: TGTGCCAGCAGTGGTTTTGGGGGAAACACTGAAGCTTTCTTT. Amino acids: CASSGFGGNTEAFF.

This clonotype was seen ten or more times. V is TRBV14 and J is TRBJ2-5, with 15 bases that match TRBD2. CDR1 is SGHDN, CDR2 FVKESK, per germline. V trimming: 4 bases; J trimming: 6 bases; junction bases outside the gene matches: 9. This CDR3 is built from 17 residues. The CDR3 sequence: CASSPLGLAGGWKTQYF. The CDR3 region has the DNA TGTGCCAGCAGCCCTTTGGGACTAGCGGGAGGTTGGAAGACCCAGTACTTC.

This clonotype has a count of ten or more. The chain recombines TRBV5-1 with TRBJ1-4; tentative D call: TRBD1 (6 bases). Germline CDR1 is SGHRS and CDR2 is YFSETQ. This CDR3 spans 16 amino acids. The V end was cut by 4 bases, the J end by 7 bases, with 20 bases between. The CDR3, as DNA: TGCGCCAGCAGCGGGAATGTTGGGGGCTCGGGTGAAAAACTGTTTTTT. Translation: CASSGNVGGSGEKLFF.